Below are 22 T cell receptor beta chains sequenced from a single sample in a study of CD8+ T cells in alopecia areata (dated by TCRdb to the late 2010s). The time point label, as the study defines it: baseline before oral tofacitinib. Preparation of the library involved the immunoSEQ multiplex PCR assay. For TCR sequencing, RNA was extracted from every sample and reverse transcribed into cDNA to serve as template. Drawn from immuneACCESS, this table holds only the in-frame rearrangements with V and J called that TCRdb kept. Clones are partly lost; checked studies trace under half to an unresolved V gene and leave the rest unexplained. The sample table shows some 170,000 clones, and about 70% are seen once. In total, the top ten clones hold around 10% of the sample. This material consisted of CD8+ T cells sorted from blood, taken at week 0. These TCRs come from a human donor with alopecia areata.

J is TRBJ1-1 and V is TRBV30; no clear D. Germline lookup yields CDR1 GTSNPN and CDR2 SVGIG (reference sequence). This CDR3 region has 10 residues. The germline V and J ends were trimmed by 4 bases and 2 bases, with 2 bases remaining between them. In DNA, the CDR3 is TGTGCCTGGATTAACACTGAAGCTTTCTTT. It translates to CAWINTEAFF.

The chain is built from TRBV30 and TRBJ2-7; TRBD2 might be the D (5 bases). The germline CDR1 and CDR2 sequences are GTSNPN and SVGIG (reference sequence). The ends were cut back, 2 bases at V and 5 bases at J, with 10 bases in the middle. CDR3 length: 12 residues. The CDR3 loop reads CAWSFMRDEQYF. The DNA of the CDR3 is TGTGCCTGGAGTTTTATGAGGGACGAGCAGTACTTC.

The chain uses TRBV7-9 and TRBJ2-1, with 9 bases that match TRBD2. Germline trimming cut 6 bases from V and 4 bases from J; bases unmatched to any gene: 7. CDR3 size: 15 residues. CDR1 and CDR2 (germline): SEHNR, FQNEAQ (reference sequence). CDR3 region: CASSRNSGGYNEQFF. The DNA for the CDR3 is TGTGCCAGCAGTAGAAACAGCGGGGGGTACAATGAGCAGTTCTTC.

The chain couples TRBV29-1 to TRBJ1-2, with 7 bases identical to TRBD1. The ends lost 6 bases at V and 0 bases at J; junction bases unmatched: 7. Per germline, CDR1 SQVTM and CDR2 ANQGSEA. This CDR3 contains 14 residues. CDR3 nucleotides: TGCAGCGTACCGGGACAGTCAGCTAACTATGGCTACACCTTC. This sequence encodes CSVPGQSANYGYTF.

This clone was detected only a few times. The V gene is TRBV2, the J gene TRBJ2-7, with D possibly TRBD1 on 6 matching bases. This CDR3 spans 13 amino acids. Germline V lookup: CDR1 SNHLY, CDR2 FYNNEI. V lost 6 bases and J lost 3, with 12 bases in between. Here the CDR3 DNA reads TGTGCCAGCAGAGCAGGGGAAAACTACGAGCAGTACTTC. Translating it yields CASRAGENYEQYF.

This sequence joins TRBV6-5 and TRBJ1-1; the D is unclear. The CDR3 is 13 residues long. Germline V gene sequence: CDR1 MNHEY, CDR2 SVGAGI. V lost 5 bases and J 3 bases, leaving 10 bases between the germline ends. The CDR3 sequence is CASSPGSDTEAFF. Here the CDR3 DNA reads TGTGCCAGCAGTCCAGGATCCGACACTGAAGCTTTCTTT.

The CDR3 reads CASGLPHEQFF. CDR3 sequence (DNA): TGTGCTAGTGGTTTGCCCCACGAGCAGTTCTTC. This chain links TRBV12-5 with TRBJ2-1; D unclear. Germline CDR1 reads LGHNT; CDR2 reads FRNRAP. V was cut by 2 bases and J by 10 bases, with 6 bases left in between. This CDR3 is 11 amino acids long.

This clone was observed once. V is TRBV7-6 and J is TRBJ2-5, with unresolved D. The CDR3 is 14 residues long. V lost 2 bases to trimming and J lost 1 base, with 8 bases between them. Germline CDR1 and CDR2: SGHVS and FNYEAQ. CDR3 sequence: CASSLLALQETQYF. CDR3 coding DNA: TGTGCCAGCAGCTTATTGGCTCTCCAAGAGACCCAGTACTTC.

The chain uses TRBV29-1 and TRBJ2-7; 8 bases agree with TRBD1. CDR3 length: 14 amino acids. The junction had 4 bases not matched to a gene; V was cut back by 1 base and J by 2 bases. Germline V gives CDR1 SQVTM, CDR2 ANQGSEA. The CDR3 here is CSVEGTGMAYEQYF. The CDR3 DNA sequence: TGCAGCGTTGAAGGGACAGGGATGGCCTACGAGCAGTACTTC.

V and J are TRBV11-2 and TRBJ2-7; D may be TRBD1 or TRBD2 (5 bases each). CDR3 length equals 14 residues. Germline V lookup: CDR1 SGHAT, CDR2 FQNNGV. Trimming took off 2 bases at V and 3 bases at J, with 11 bases between the two ends. For the CDR3, the DNA is TGTGCCAGCAGCTTAACGGTGGGGGACTACGAGCAGTACTTC. It encodes CASSLTVGDYEQYF.

J is TRBJ1-1 and V is TRBV7-9; D is unresolved. This CDR3 contains 14 residues. Trimming took 6 bases from V and 1 from J, leaving 12 bases between them. Looked up from germline, CDR1 is SEHNR and CDR2 is FQNEAQ (reference sequence). The chain's CDR3 is CASRGADWNTEAFF. The DNA of the CDR3 is TGTGCCAGCAGGGGAGCGGACTGGAACACTGAAGCTTTCTTT.

This clone was counted a few times. This sequence joins TRBV18 and TRBJ1-1; D remains ambiguous. The germline gives CDR1 KGHSH, CDR2 LQKENI. The length of the CDR3 is 14 residues. V was clipped by 1 base and J by 0 bases, with 6 bases between them. The CDR3 reads CASSPLGLNTEAFF. The CDR3 region has the DNA TGTGCCAGCTCACCACTTGGTCTGAACACTGAAGCTTTCTTT.

The chain joins TRBV4-1 to TRBJ2-5, with 7 bases fitting TRBD2. The CDR3 spans 15 residues. V lost 4 bases and J lost 4; bases outside the gene matches: 9. Per germline, CDR1 MGHRA and CDR2 YSYEKL. CDR3 loop: CASSLRLGGRETQYF. CDR3 nucleotides: TGCGCCAGCAGCCTCCGACTCGGGGGGAGAGAGACCCAGTACTTC.

This clone turned up a few times. This chain links TRBV6-5 with TRBJ1-1, with D unresolved. V gave up 6 bases and J gave up 1 base, with 12 bases separating them. The CDR3 length is 14 residues. CDR1 is MNHEY and CDR2 is SVGAGI in the germline V gene. The CDR3 bases are TGTGCCAGCAGCTTAGATATCCCGAACACTGAAGCTTTCTTT. Its protein product is CASSLDIPNTEAFF.

The chain has TRBV19 and TRBJ2-3; TRBD2 is a possible D gene (5 bases). Between the trimmed V and J ends, which lost 4 bases and 1 base, there was a span of 6 bases. Germline loops: CDR1 LNHDA, CDR2 SQIVND (reference sequence). The CDR3 spans 13 residues. The CDR3 loop reads CASSTGGTDTQYF. The CDR3 nucleotides read TGTGCCAGTAGTACCGGGGGCACAGATACGCAGTATTTT.

This chain links TRBV10-3 with TRBJ2-3, with TRBD2 identical over 9 bases. The V and J ends lost 2 bases and 4 bases, in that order; junction bases with no gene match: 7. CDR3 size: 16 residues. Germline V gene lookup returns CDR1 ENHRY and CDR2 SYGVKD. The CDR3 spells CAISETERGEADTQYF. Written as DNA, the CDR3 is TGTGCCATCAGTGAGACGGAGCGGGGGGAGGCAGATACGCAGTATTTT.

J is TRBJ1-3 and V is TRBV30; D is unclear. CDR3 length: 15 residues. The ends were cut back, 8 bases at V and 0 bases at J, with 17 bases in the middle. CDR1 and CDR2 (germline): GTSNPN, SVGIG (reference sequence). Here the CDR3 DNA reads TGTGCCGGAATTCGAGAGGGTCTCTCTGGAAACACCATATATTTT. Residues: CAGIREGLSGNTIYF. Combining the CDR3 with reference TRBV30 and TRBJ1-3 gives the whole variable domain SQTIHQWPATLVQPVGSPLSLECTVEGTSNPNLYWYRQAAGRGLQLLFYSVGIGQISSEVPQNLSASRPQDRQFILSSKKLLLSDSGFYLCAGIREGLSGNTIYFGEGSWLTVV.

This sequence joins TRBV11-2 and TRBJ1-4, with D unresolved. The V end was cut by 2 bases, the J end by 8 bases, with 15 bases between. Germline CDR1 and CDR2: SGHAT and FQNNGV. CDR3 length: 15 residues. The CDR3 region has the DNA TGTGCCAGCAGCTTACCCTACCGCCCTCAGGAAAAACTGTTTTTT. It encodes CASSLPYRPQEKLFF.

This clone was counted a single time. The chain links TRBV5-1 to TRBJ1-2; TRBD1 matches at 7 bases. The CDR3 spans 18 residues. Germline V gives CDR1 SGHRS, CDR2 YFSETQ. Trimming took 5 bases from V and 4 from J; bases not matched to a gene: 20. The CDR3 bases are TGCGCCAGCAGTTACGAAACCGGGACAGCAAACCACCTCTATGGCTACACCTTC. Translation gives CASSYETGTANHLYGYTF.

In the case of this clone: Other DNA sequences in the sample encode the same CDR3. This chain uses TRBV7-9 with TRBJ2-7; TRBD1 agrees at 8 bases. The CDR3 extends over 15 amino acids. CDR1 is SEHNR, CDR2 FQNEAQ, per germline (reference sequence). Unmatched junction bases numbered 4, after V lost 0 bases and J lost 3 bases. The CDR3 region has the DNA TGTGCCAGCAGCTTAGCGAGGACAGGGTACTACGAGCAGTACTTC. Translating gives CASSLARTGYYEQYF.

This clone was seen a handful of times. The chain employs TRBV7-9 and TRBJ1-1; D is ambiguous. The V end lost 6 bases, the J end lost 1 base, and 6 bases lay between the germline ends. Germline V CDR1 and CDR2: SEHNR, FQNEAQ (reference sequence). This CDR3 has 12 residues. The CDR3 is CASRAANTEAFF. Written as DNA, the CDR3 is TGTGCCAGCAGGGCAGCGAACACTGAAGCTTTCTTT.

V gene TRBV27 combines with J gene TRBJ1-1; 11 bases match TRBD1. CDR1 and CDR2 from the germline V gene are MNHEY and SMNVEV (reference sequence). This CDR3 comprises 16 residues. Trimming took 6 bases from V and 5 from J; bases not matched to a gene: 11. The CDR3 spells CASSPRGQGGWTEAFF. In DNA form, the CDR3 reads TGTGCCAGCAGCCCTCGGGGACAGGGGGGTTGGACTGAAGCTTTCTTT.